The 32 T cell receptor beta chains in this list originate from one sample, sequenced in a study of blood T cell repertoires in COVID-19. Only in-frame clones appear in the TCRdb table, and some are missing; sequencing was by immunoSEQ multiplex PCR. The repertoire holds tens of thousands of clones, with roughly 88% as singletons. What was sequenced was peripheral blood. Every receptor here comes from an elderly man with active or convalescent COVID-19.

V usage is TRBV4-2 and J usage is TRBJ2-3; TRBD2 is a possible D gene (6 bases). V gave up 4 bases and J gave up 2 bases, with 19 bases separating them. The CDR3 contains 17 residues. Germline-derived CDR1 and CDR2 are LGHNA and YNFKEQ. CDR3 amino acids: CASSPFYAGGDTDTQYF. In DNA form, the CDR3 reads TGTGCCAGCAGCCCCTTTTATGCGGGCGGGGACACAGATACGCAGTATTTT.

The rearrangement links TRBV6-1 to TRBJ1-6; weak D call: TRBD1 (6 bases). Trimming pared 1 base from V and 9 bases from J, leaving 13 bases between. In germline, CDR1 is MNHNS, CDR2 SASEGT. The CDR3 is 15 amino acids. The CDR3 sequence is CASSEGVRGTSPLHF. DNA for the CDR3: TGTGCCAGCAGTGAAGGTGTCAGGGGTACTTCACCCCTCCACTTT.

CDR3 residues: CASKLAGGPRLDGELFF. CDR3 nucleotide sequence: TGCGCCAGCAAACTAGCGGGAGGGCCGAGACTGGACGGGGAGCTGTTTTTT. This sequence joins TRBV5-1 and TRBJ2-2, with 13 nucleotides matching TRBD2. The germline V gene has CDR1 SGHRS and CDR2 YFSETQ. The V and J ends lost 6 bases and 7 bases, in that order; junction bases with no gene match: 12. The CDR3 has 17 residues.

This chain joins TRBV15 and TRBJ2-2; 9 bases are shared with TRBD1. Germline assignment: CDR1 LNHNV and CDR2 YYDKDF (reference sequence). V was pared by 8 bases and J by 2 bases, with 6 bases of the junction left unmatched. The CDR3 has 15 amino acids. CDR3 amino acids: CATARDRANTGELFF. CDR3 in DNA: TGTGCCACCGCTAGGGACAGGGCAAACACCGGGGAGCTGTTTTTT.

V and J are TRBV15 and TRBJ1-2; a possible D gene is TRBD1 (6 bases). Germline-derived CDR1 and CDR2 are LNHNV and YYDKDF (reference sequence). Trimming cost V 3 bases and J 5 bases, with 13 bases left between them. This CDR3 is built from 14 residues. CDR3 protein: CATSSEQGWYGYTF. CDR3 sequence (DNA): TGTGCCACCAGCAGTGAACAGGGTTGGTATGGCTACACCTTC. Supplemented by reference TRBV15 and TRBJ1-2, the full variable domain reads DAMVIQNPRYQVTQFGKPVTLSCSQTLNHNVMYWYQQKSSQAPKLLFHYYDKDFNNEADTPDNFQSRRPNTSFCFLDIRSPGLGDTAMYLCATSSEQGWYGYTFGSGTRLTVV.

The chain is built from TRBV29-1 and TRBJ2-5, with 13 bases fitting TRBD2. J gave up 4 bases and V 7 bases, and 6 bases lay outside the gene matches. The CDR3 totals 14 residues. Per germline, CDR1 SQVTM and CDR2 ANQGSEA. The CDR3 region has the DNA TGCAGCGGTTTACTAGCGGGAGGGCCAGAGACCCAGTACTTC. It yields the protein CSGLLAGGPETQYF.

The chain carries TRBV7-2 and TRBJ2-1; no clear D gene. The germline CDR1 and CDR2 sequences are SGHTA and FQGNSA. The CDR3 is 11 residues long. The V and J ends lost 3 bases and 6 bases respectively, with 3 bases between them. The CDR3 loop reads CASSFRNEQFF. Here the CDR3 DNA reads TGTGCCAGCAGCTTCCGCAATGAGCAGTTCTTC.

Only a few counts were recorded for this clone. Here the CDR3 reads CASSSHYRYSTNEKLFF. The CDR3, as DNA: TGTGCCAGTAGTAGTCATTACCGCTATTCAACTAATGAAAAACTGTTTTTT. The chain joins TRBV19 to TRBJ1-4; D is ambiguous. The CDR3 totals 17 residues. Germline CDR1 and CDR2: LNHDA and SQIVND (reference sequence). V was pared by 4 bases and J by 0 bases, with 15 bases between.

CDR3 sequence (DNA): TGTGCCAGCAGCCAAGTCGCAGGGGTGAAGAATTCACCCCTCCACTTT. Translated, it gives CASSQVAGVKNSPLHF. The J gene is TRBJ1-6, the V gene TRBV3-1 (or the pseudogene TRBV3-2), with D possibly being TRBD1 (6 bases). The germline CDR1 and CDR2 sequences are LGHDT and YNNKEL (reference sequence). The CDR3 is 16 residues long. V lost 1 base to trimming and J lost 7 bases, with 14 bases between them.

The gene calls are TRBV27 and TRBJ2-3; the match to TRBD1 covers 11 bases. The V segment lost 6 bases and the J segment 1 base; nucleotides outside the gene matches: 6. From germline, CDR1 is MNHEY and CDR2 SMNVEV (reference sequence). The CDR3 sequence is 16 residues long. CDR3 region: CASSRDRGRGTDTQYF. In DNA form, the CDR3 reads TGTGCCAGCAGCCGGGACAGGGGGAGAGGCACAGATACGCAGTATTTT.

The chain is built from TRBV2 and TRBJ2-1; 8 positions agree with TRBD2. Trimming took 5 bases from V and 2 from J; bases not matched to a gene: 5. This CDR3 is 15 amino acids long. Per germline, CDR1 SNHLY and CDR2 FYNNEI. The CDR3 sequence: CASSRSSGTYNEQFF. CDR3 DNA: TGTGCCAGCAGTCGGAGTAGCGGGACCTACAATGAGCAGTTCTTC.

The chain recombines TRBV28 with TRBJ2-7; D remains unclear. Trimming pared 10 bases from V and 2 bases from J, leaving 9 bases between. The germline gives CDR1 MDHEN, CDR2 SYDVKM. The CDR3 has 11 amino acids. In nucleotides, the CDR3 is TGTGCCACCTATTCTCCCTACGAGCAGTACTTC. It is translated as CATYSPYEQYF.

This clone was counted between two and nine times. The chain is built from TRBV19 and TRBJ2-3, with TRBD2 matching over 8 bases. This CDR3 comprises 16 residues. The ends lost 5 bases at V and 3 bases at J; junction bases unmatched: 10. The germline CDR1 and CDR2 sequences are LNHDA and SQIVND (reference sequence). The CDR3, as DNA: TGTGCCAGTAGTCCTCGCGCGGCGGGGGGTACAGATACGCAGTATTTT. Protein: CASSPRAAGGTDTQYF.

This clone was picked up one time. The gene calls are TRBV18 and TRBJ1-6; D ambiguous. The CDR3 has 17 residues. CDR1 is KGHSH, CDR2 LQKENI, per germline. Trimming cost V 1 base and J 0 bases, with 10 bases left between them. Here the CDR3 DNA reads TGTGCCAGCTCACCACGAGGCCTTAGCTCCTATAATTCACCCCTCCACTTT. Translated: CASSPRGLSSYNSPLHF. Full variable domain (remainder filled in from reference TRBV18 and TRBJ1-6): NAGVMQNPRHLVRRRGQEARLRCSPMKGHSHVYWYRQLPEEGLKFMVYLQKENIIDESGMPKERFSAEFPKEGPSILRIQQVVRGDSAAYFCASSPRGLSSYNSPLHFGNGTRLTVT.

The genes are TRBV7-2 and TRBJ1-1; 7 bases map to TRBD1. Germline trimming cut 2 bases from V and 4 bases from J; bases unmatched to any gene: 4. Germline V gives CDR1 SGHTA, CDR2 FQGNSA. This CDR3 spans 14 amino acids. The CDR3: CASSLSHRGTEAFF. CDR3 nucleotides: TGTGCCAGCAGCTTATCCCACAGGGGCACTGAAGCTTTCTTT.

The table lists this clone with a count of one. The chain carries TRBV28 and TRBJ1-2; D may be TRBD1 (6 bases). The V end lost 3 bases, the J end lost 2 bases, and 13 bases lay between the germline ends. This CDR3 is built from 15 residues. Germline V gives CDR1 MDHEN, CDR2 SYDVKM. The CDR3 protein is CASSFTGRGNYGYTF. The CDR3 DNA reads TGTGCCAGCAGTTTTACAGGGAGGGGCAACTATGGCTACACCTTC.

The chain links TRBV5-6 to TRBJ1-4; 10 bases match TRBD1. Trimming took 4 bases from V and 3 from J; bases not matched to a gene: 15. Germline CDR1 and CDR2: SGHDT and YYEEEE. This CDR3 has 19 amino acids. The CDR3 DNA sequence: TGTGCCAGCAGCCGAACCCCGGGACAGGGGTTTCTGTCTAATGAAAAACTGTTTTTT. Translation: CASSRTPGQGFLSNEKLFF.

This sequence joins TRBV28 and TRBJ2-2, with 10 positions matching TRBD2. From germline, CDR1 is MDHEN and CDR2 SYDVKM. The CDR3 runs to 15 residues. With 6 bases clipped from V and 7 bases from J, the junction kept 8 bases outside the gene matches. The CDR3 DNA sequence: TGTGCCAGCAGGGGGGGACTAGCGAGGGTCGGGGAGCTGTTTTTT. Translated, it gives CASRGGLARVGELFF.

This clone showed up just once. The V gene is TRBV6-5, the J gene TRBJ1-4; the match to TRBD1 covers 8 bases. Trimming cost V 7 bases and J 3 bases; bases outside gene matches: 7. Germline V gene sequence: CDR1 MNHEY, CDR2 SVGAGI. The CDR3 has 15 amino acids. The CDR3 here is CASNQGAAANEKLFF. CDR3 coding DNA: TGTGCCAGCAACCAGGGGGCGGCGGCTAATGAAAAACTGTTTTTT.

The V and J genes are TRBV2 and TRBJ1-4; TRBD1 is a possible D gene (6 bases). Germline CDR1 reads SNHLY; CDR2 reads FYNNEI. The CDR3 is made up of 15 amino acids. V lost 5 bases and J lost 7, with 17 bases in between. CDR3 DNA sequence: TGTGCCAGCAGTCTACAGGGATCAGGCGGTGAAAAACTGTTTTTT. Translation: CASSLQGSGGEKLFF.

The gene calls are TRBV3-1 (or the pseudogene TRBV3-2) and TRBJ2-5, with no clear D. Trimming took 4 bases from V and 2 from J, leaving 20 bases between them. Looked up from germline, CDR1 is LGHDT and CDR2 is YNNKEL (reference sequence). The CDR3 covers 17 residues. In nucleotides, the CDR3 is TGTGCCAGCAGCCCGATGAGTCCCCCCTACCAACAAGAGACCCAGTACTTC. It translates to CASSPMSPPYQQETQYF.

The chain is built from TRBV3-1 (or the pseudogene TRBV3-2) and TRBJ2-2; 7 bases line up with TRBD2. This CDR3 has 15 residues. The J segment lost 5 bases and the V segment lost 1 base, leaving 4 bases of the junction unmatched. In germline, CDR1 is LGHDT, CDR2 YNNKEL (reference sequence). In DNA form, the CDR3 reads TGTGCCAGCAGCCAAGCGGGACTATCGACCGGGGAGCTGTTTTTT. This sequence encodes CASSQAGLSTGELFF.

This clone was picked up one time. The chain recombines TRBV28 with TRBJ2-7; 7 bases agree with TRBD2. V trimming: 5 bases; J trimming: 6 bases; junction bases outside the gene matches: 10. Germline assignment: CDR1 MDHEN and CDR2 SYDVKM. CDR3 size: 14 residues. Here the CDR3 reads CASSPYGLVSEQYF. In DNA, the CDR3 is TGTGCCAGCAGTCCATACGGACTAGTAAGCGAGCAGTACTTC.

The chain links TRBV18 to TRBJ1-2, with TRBD1 matching over 7 bases. Trimming took 3 bases from V and 5 from J; bases not matched to a gene: 12. The germline V gene encodes CDR1 KGHSH and CDR2 LQKENI. The CDR3 extends over 16 amino acids. CDR3 sequence (DNA): TGTGCCAGCTCACCTTTAGGACAGGCCACCCAGTATGGCTACACCTTC. Translating it yields CASSPLGQATQYGYTF. Full variable domain (rest looked up from reference TRBV18 and TRBJ1-2): NAGVMQNPRHLVRRRGQEARLRCSPMKGHSHVYWYRQLPEEGLKFMVYLQKENIIDESGMPKERFSAEFPKEGPSILRIQQVVRGDSAAYFCASSPLGQATQYGYTFGSGTRLTVV.

The chain combines TRBV7-9 with TRBJ1-1, with 9 bases identical to TRBD1. After removal of 4 bases from V and 7 bases from J, the junction contained 4 bases not matched to a gene. Germline V gene lookup returns CDR1 SEHNR and CDR2 FQNEAQ (reference sequence). This CDR3 region has 13 residues. The CDR3 nucleotides read TGTGCCAGCAGCTCGGGGACAGGGTTTGAAGCTTTCTTT. Translating gives CASSSGTGFEAFF.

This clone was seen once. This rearrangement joins TRBV6-6 to TRBJ1-5; no clear D gene. V dropped 5 bases and J dropped 0 bases, with 17 bases sitting between them. There are 17 residues in the CDR3. The germline gives CDR1 MNHNY, CDR2 SVGAGI (reference sequence). As DNA, the CDR3 is TGTGCCAGCAGTCCAACCTTAGACAAATATAGCAATCAGCCCCAGCATTTT. This sequence encodes CASSPTLDKYSNQPQHF.

The chain carries TRBV30 and TRBJ2-7; no firm D call. CDR3 length: 14 residues. CDR1 and CDR2 from the germline V gene are GTSNPN and SVGIG (reference sequence). Trimming removed 0 bases at V and 1 base at J, with 10 bases between. CDR3 residues: CAWSVWPNSYEQYF. In nucleotides, the CDR3 is TGTGCCTGGAGTGTATGGCCAAATTCCTACGAGCAGTACTTC.

The sample holds one count of this clone. The chain combines TRBV21-1 with TRBJ1-4; the table's D call of TRBD1 was not tested on the DNA. TRBV21-1 is marked as a pseudogene. The CDR3 has 17 amino acids. The CDR3: CASNPDSLNGDREKLFF. The CDR3 bases are TGTGCCAGCAATCCGGACAGCTTGAACGGGGATAGGGAAAAACTGTTTTTT.

The DNA for the CDR3 is TGTGCCAGCACCTACTATGGAGAGACCCAGTACTTC. Its protein product is CASTYYGETQYF. This rearrangement joins TRBV5-8 to TRBJ2-5; D is unresolved. Trimming took 6 bases from V and 4 from J, leaving 10 bases between them. Germline V gives CDR1 SGHTS, CDR2 YDEGEE. The CDR3 extends over 12 amino acids.

This chain connects TRBV18 to TRBJ2-7; TRBD2 matches 8 bases. Germline CDR1 KGHSH, CDR2 LQKENI. CDR3 length equals 15 residues. Unmatched junction bases numbered 10, after V lost 8 bases and J lost 1 base. The CDR3 DNA reads as TGTGCCAGCGAACGGCGGGGGGTCGGGTCCTACGAGCAGTACTTC. Translation: CASERRGVGSYEQYF.

V gene TRBV7-9 combines with J gene TRBJ2-7, with 8 bases fitting TRBD1. Per the germline V gene, CDR1 is SEHNR and CDR2 is FQNEAQ (reference sequence). CDR3 length: 14 amino acids. V was clipped by 3 bases and J by 7 bases; unmatched bases: 8. The DNA for the CDR3 is TGTGCCAGCAGCTTGTCTCAGGGGGCTGCGGAGCAGTACTTC. This gives the protein CASSLSQGAAEQYF.

V is TRBV6-5 and J is TRBJ1-2, with D unresolved. V dropped 10 bases and J dropped 1 base, with 13 bases sitting between them. Germline V gene data show CDR1 as MNHEY and CDR2 as SVGAGI. CDR3 length equals 13 residues. The CDR3 coding sequence is TGTGCCACTCGGTACAGTCTTAACTATGGCTACACCTTC. Its protein product is CATRYSLNYGYTF.